The entry below describes one T cell receptor (beta chain). The data were produced by immunoSEQ multiplex PCR, yet TCRdb's version contains in-frame clones alone and is incomplete. The sample comprises over 150,000 clones, around 80% of which are singletons, and about 7.7% rests with the top ten. CDR3 length: 16 residues. In germline, CDR1 is GTSNPN, CDR2 SVGIG (reference sequence). The V and J ends lost 3 bases and 8 bases, in that order; junction bases with no gene match: 17. The entry originates in a study of blood T cell repertoires in COVID-19. Study-wide background: PBMCs, B-cell-depleted T cells, or T cells were the source of the cDNA or gDNA that made up the material.

Cohorts were assigned according to the clinical history that participants reported. Cohort 3 donors counted as recovered after two negative PCRs, clearance, or resolved symptoms. This rearrangement joins TRBV30 to TRBJ1-2, with 8 positions matching TRBD1. The sample taken for sequencing was PBMCs or T cells enriched from blood (not recorded which). The receptor was isolated from a man aged 50 to 60 who had recovered from COVID-19. CDR3 coding DNA: TGTGCCTGGAGCTTCACAGGAGCAGGGGGCGCGCGGGGCTACACCTTC. It is translated as CAWSFTGAGGARGYTF.